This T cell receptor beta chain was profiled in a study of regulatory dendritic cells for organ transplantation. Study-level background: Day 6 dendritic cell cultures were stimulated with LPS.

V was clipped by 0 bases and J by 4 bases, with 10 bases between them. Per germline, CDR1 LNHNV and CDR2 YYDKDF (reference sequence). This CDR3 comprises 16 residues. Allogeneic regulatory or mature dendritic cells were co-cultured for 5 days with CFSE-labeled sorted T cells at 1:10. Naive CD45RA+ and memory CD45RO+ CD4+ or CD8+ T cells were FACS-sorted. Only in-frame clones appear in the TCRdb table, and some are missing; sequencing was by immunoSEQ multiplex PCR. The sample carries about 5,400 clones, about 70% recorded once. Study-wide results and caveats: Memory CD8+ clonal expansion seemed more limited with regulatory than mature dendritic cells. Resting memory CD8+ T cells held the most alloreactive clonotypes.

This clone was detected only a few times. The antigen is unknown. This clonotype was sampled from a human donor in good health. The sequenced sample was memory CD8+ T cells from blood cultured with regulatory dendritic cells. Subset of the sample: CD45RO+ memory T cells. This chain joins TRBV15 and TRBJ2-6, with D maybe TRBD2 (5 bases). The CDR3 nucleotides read TGTGCCACCAGCAGAGACTGGGAGTCCGGGGCCAACGTCCTGACTTTC. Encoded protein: CATSRDWESGANVLTF.